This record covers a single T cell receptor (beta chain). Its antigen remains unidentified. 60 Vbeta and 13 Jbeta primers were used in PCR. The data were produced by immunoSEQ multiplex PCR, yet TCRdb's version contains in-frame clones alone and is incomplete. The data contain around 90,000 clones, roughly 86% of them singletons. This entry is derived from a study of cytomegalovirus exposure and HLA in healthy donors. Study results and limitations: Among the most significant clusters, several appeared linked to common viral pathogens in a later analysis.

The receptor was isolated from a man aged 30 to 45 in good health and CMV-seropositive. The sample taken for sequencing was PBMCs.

As DNA, the CDR3 is TGTGCCAGCAGCCCCTCGGGGAATAGCAATCAGCCCCAGCATTTT. This translates into CASSPSGNSNQPQHF. The chain couples TRBV4-2 to TRBJ1-5, with unresolved D. The CDR3 is 15 amino acids. Germline V lookup: CDR1 LGHNA, CDR2 YNFKEQ. The V and J ends lost 4 bases and 0 bases respectively, with 10 bases between them.